A selection of T cell receptor beta chains follows, all from one sample in a study of cytomegalovirus exposure and HLA in healthy donors. The table came from immunoSEQ multiplex PCR; TCRdb's copy has only in-frame clones and leaves some out. The top ten clones hold more than 6.5% of a sample with 95,000 to 150,000 clones, around two thirds of them seen once. Material for sequencing was PBMCs. The receptors were gathered from a woman in her 40s in good health and CMV-seropositive. Each CDR3 is given with its conserved first and last residue. Part of the rows lack a size; the others show once, few, many or a class for expanded clones.

V	J	size	CDR3
TRBV15	TRBJ1-5	-	CATSRVPGSQHF
TRBV6-4	TRBJ2-1	-	CASSAGTGEYNEQFF
TRBV2	TRBJ1-4	-	CASRGQGPGEKLFF
TRBV9	TRBJ2-7	-	CASSFSREGEQYF
TRBV19	TRBJ1-2	-	CASSIGGSYGYPF
TRBV5-6	TRBJ1-2	-	CASSPGQGHTF
TRBV7-2	TRBJ1-5	-	CASSLVEGQPQHF
TRBV5-4	TRBJ2-3	-	CASSLWTTQDTQYF
TRBV28	TRBJ2-7	few	CASSLFQRGDYEQYF
TRBV19	TRBJ1-2	-	CASSILKAGQGASGYTF
TRBV5-6	TRBJ2-1	-	CASSLDFLAGGTNEQFF
TRBV19	TRBJ2-7	-	CASNRGRDYEQYF
TRBV5-8	TRBJ1-2	once	CASSLGQNQNYGYTF
TRBV15	TRBJ2-2	-	CATSRAHHPGQGNTGELFF
TRBV29-1	TRBJ1-2	-	CSVDQGEGYPF
TRBV18	TRBJ2-5	-	CASSPRGQRGSQETQYF
TRBV11-2	TRBJ2-1	-	CASSLGLARAEQFF
TRBV27	TRBJ2-5	-	CASSFGGREETQYF
TRBV7-8	TRBJ2-1	-	CASSPGGVNEQFF